The entry below describes one T cell receptor (beta chain). The antigen remains unidentified. This specimen belongs to a study of radiation and T cells in renal cell carcinoma. The V gene lost 3 bases and the J gene lost 8 bases, with 16 bases spanning the gap. The germline CDR1 and CDR2 sequences are WSHSY and SAAADI. The length of the CDR3 is 14 residues. Findings and limits, study-wide: Top tumor clonotypes rose in blood 2 weeks post-radiation, then contracted.

Time point given: blood 4 weeks post-SBRT, at nephrectomy. The treatment denotes: 15 Gy SBRT to primary tumor, nephrectomy 4 weeks later. Repertoires were generated with immunoSEQ multiplex PCR, while TCRdb's copy carries only in-frame clones and drops some. The repertoire holds roughly 86,000 clones, with around 81% as singletons. The gene calls are TRBV10-2 and TRBJ1-2; D unresolved. The receptor comes from a man aged 45-60 years with renal cell carcinoma. This specimen was blood, taken from a patient whose treatment included radiotherapy and nephrectomy. The CDR3 DNA is TGCGCCAGCAGTGATGTGGCCGCCGGCGGGGGCTACACCTTC. It encodes CASSDVAAGGGYTF.